Each of the 14 T cell receptor beta chains below was sequenced from the same sample in a study of T cell responses to AZD1222 COVID-19 vaccine. TCRdb keeps only in-frame clones here, not all; method: immunoSEQ multiplex PCR. Among around 78,000 clones listed, roughly 85% were seen once. Material: peripheral blood, obtained on day 0 of AZD1222 vaccination. These receptors were taken from an adult in good health.

The chain joins TRBV7-2 to TRBJ1-4; 8 nucleotides agree with TRBD1. CDR3 size: 15 residues. Germline V lookup: CDR1 SGHTA, CDR2 FQGNSA. Germline trimming cut 6 bases from V and 8 bases from J; bases unmatched to any gene: 11. The CDR3 nucleotides read TGTGCCAGCAGGACGACAGGGGATTGGTACGAAAAACTGTTTTTT. Its translation: CASRTTGDWYEKLFF.

The CDR3 coding sequence is TGTGCCACCAGCAGCCGGGAAGCGGGATCACCCCTCCACTTT. It codes for CATSSREAGSPLHF. The chain uses TRBV15 and TRBJ1-6, with D hard to call. This CDR3 region has 14 residues. Trimming pared 3 bases from V and 10 bases from J, leaving 13 bases between. Germline assignment: CDR1 LNHNV and CDR2 YYDKDF (reference sequence).

The chain carries TRBV7-9 and TRBJ1-2; 10 bases fit TRBD1. The germline V gene has CDR1 SEHNR and CDR2 FQNEAQ (reference sequence). The CDR3 runs to 15 residues. Trimming took 1 base from V and 5 from J; bases not matched to a gene: 4. CDR3 DNA: TGTGCCAGCAGCTTAGAGGGGACAGGGGCGTATGGCTACACCTTC. Translating it yields CASSLEGTGAYGYTF.

This clone was recorded a few times. The gene calls are TRBV4-2 and TRBJ1-5; D is perhaps TRBD1 (5 bases). V was shortened by 1 base and J by 6 bases, with 19 bases between the two germline ends. The CDR3 is 17 amino acids. Germline loops: CDR1 LGHNA, CDR2 YNFKEQ. This CDR3 reads CASSQVQGYPRGQPQHF. The CDR3 DNA reads TGTGCCAGCAGCCAAGTGCAGGGTTACCCTCGTGGTCAGCCCCAGCATTTT.

The chain couples TRBV9 to TRBJ2-7, with 7 bases identical to TRBD1. The CDR3 is 15 residues long. Germline assignment: CDR1 SGDLS and CDR2 YYNGEE. V lost 0 bases and J lost 2; bases outside the gene matches: 5. The CDR3 here is CASSVDLGTAYEQYF. In DNA form, the CDR3 reads TGTGCCAGCAGCGTAGATCTTGGGACAGCCTACGAGCAGTACTTC.

The rearrangement uses TRBV7-2 and TRBJ1-2, with a possible D match to TRBD1 (5 bases). The length of the CDR3 is 14 residues. V was clipped by 1 base and J by 4 bases, with 10 bases between them. From germline, CDR1 is SGHTA and CDR2 FQGNSA. The CDR3 DNA reads TGTGCCAGCAGCTTAGGGGACGTAGTCTATGGCTACACCTTC. Its translation is CASSLGDVVYGYTF. Using reference TRBV7-2 and TRBJ1-2 for the parts outside the CDR3, the full variable domain is GAGVSQSPSNKVTEKGKDVELRCDPISGHTALYWYRQSLGQGLEFLIYFQGNSAPDKSGLPSDRFSAERTGGSVSTLTIQRTQQEDSAVYLCASSLGDVVYGYTFGSGTRLTVV.

The rearrangement uses TRBV2 and TRBJ1-5; D uncertain. This CDR3 region has 14 residues. CDR1 is SNHLY, CDR2 FYNNEI, per germline. V lost 1 base to trimming and J lost 3 bases, with 7 bases between them. For the CDR3, the DNA is TGTGCCAGCAGTGAAGGACAAGTCAATCAGCCCCAGCATTTT. This encodes CASSEGQVNQPQHF. Full variable domain (remainder filled in from reference TRBV2 and TRBJ1-5): EPEVTQTPSHQVTQMGQEVILRCVPISNHLYFYWYRQILGQKVEFLVSFYNNEISEKSEIFDDQFSVERPDGSNFTLKIRSTKLEDSAMYFCASSEGQVNQPQHFGDGTRLSIL.

V gene TRBV29-1 combines with J gene TRBJ1-6; 9 positions agree with TRBD1. Germline loops: CDR1 SQVTM, CDR2 ANQGSEA. The CDR3 is 14 residues long. With 5 bases clipped from V and 7 bases from J, the junction kept 6 bases outside the gene matches. The CDR3 sequence is CSVSQGQGNSPLHF. In nucleotides, the CDR3 is TGCAGCGTTTCCCAGGGACAGGGCAATTCACCCCTCCACTTT.

The chain carries TRBV28 and TRBJ2-7; 12 bases map to TRBD1. The CDR3 is 15 residues long. In germline, CDR1 is MDHEN, CDR2 SYDVKM. The J segment lost 5 bases and the V segment lost 5 bases, leaving 7 bases of the junction unmatched. CDR3 DNA: TGTGCCAGCAGTCCAACGGGACAGGGGGCCAACGAGCAGTACTTC. It codes for CASSPTGQGANEQYF.

This chain uses TRBV21-1 with TRBJ2-2; TRBD1 reflects the table's D call only, with no check against the DNA. TRBV21-1 is annotated as a pseudogene. The CDR3 sequence is 12 residues long. The CDR3 sequence: CASNTYTGELFF. CDR3 nucleotide sequence: TGTGCCAGCAACACCTACACCGGGGAGCTGTTTTTT.

The V gene is TRBV10-1, the J gene TRBJ2-1; a possible D gene is TRBD2 (6 bases). Trimming removed 1 base at V and 5 bases at J, with 12 bases between. The CDR3 totals 15 residues. CDR1 and CDR2 (germline): WNHNN, SYGVQD (reference sequence). The CDR3 DNA reads TGCGCCAGCAGTGAGTACACTAGCCCGGACAATGAGCAGTTCTTC. Its translation: CASSEYTSPDNEQFF.

V and J are TRBV6-5 and TRBJ1-4; tentative D call: TRBD1 (5 bases). The CDR3 sequence is 12 residues long. Germline assignment: CDR1 MNHEY and CDR2 SVGAGI. V lost 8 bases and J 8 bases, leaving 12 bases between the germline ends. CDR3 DNA sequence: TGTGCCAGCCGCCAGGGTAGCGAAAAACTGTTTTTT. Residues: CASRQGSEKLFF.

The chain joins TRBV5-1 to TRBJ2-1; 12 bases line up with TRBD2. With 6 bases clipped from V and 0 bases from J, the junction kept 4 bases outside the gene matches. The CDR3 sequence is 16 residues long. Germline values: CDR1 SGHRS, CDR2 YFSETQ. Here the CDR3 DNA reads TGCGCCAGCACCGGGACTAGCGGGCCCTCCTACAATGAGCAGTTCTTC. Its translation is CASTGTSGPSYNEQFF.

This rearrangement joins TRBV5-4 to TRBJ1-3; the D gene is possibly TRBD1 (5 bases). Germline CDR1 SGHNT, CDR2 YYREEE (reference sequence). The V gene lost 4 bases and the J gene lost 4 bases, with 15 bases spanning the gap. This CDR3 is built from 15 residues. The CDR3 nucleotides are TGTGCCAGCAGCCCCGGGGGGGTACAAGGAAACACCATATATTTT. Translation gives CASSPGGVQGNTIYF.